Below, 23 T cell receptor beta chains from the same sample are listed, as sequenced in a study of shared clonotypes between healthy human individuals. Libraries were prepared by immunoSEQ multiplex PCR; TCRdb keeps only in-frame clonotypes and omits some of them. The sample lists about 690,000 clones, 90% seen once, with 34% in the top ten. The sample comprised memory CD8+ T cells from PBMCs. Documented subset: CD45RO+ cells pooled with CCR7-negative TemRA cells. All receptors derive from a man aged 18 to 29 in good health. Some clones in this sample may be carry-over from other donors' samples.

The CDR3, as DNA: TGTGCCAGCAGCCAAACCTCGGGACAGGGGGTCACCGGGGAGCTGTTTTTT. It specifies CASSQTSGQGVTGELFF. The V gene is TRBV7-3, the J gene TRBJ2-2; TRBD1 aligns across 11 bases. There are 17 residues in the CDR3. Trimming at V came to 5 bases and at J to 4 bases, leaving 9 bases not matched to a gene. Germline V gene sequence: CDR1 SGHTA, CDR2 FQGTGA.

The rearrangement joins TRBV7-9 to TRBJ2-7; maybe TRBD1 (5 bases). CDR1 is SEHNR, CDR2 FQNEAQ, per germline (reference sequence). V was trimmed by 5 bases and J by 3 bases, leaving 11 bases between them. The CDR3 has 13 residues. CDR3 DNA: TGTGCCAGCAGCGACGATAGGGGCTACGAGCAGTACTTC. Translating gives CASSDDRGYEQYF.

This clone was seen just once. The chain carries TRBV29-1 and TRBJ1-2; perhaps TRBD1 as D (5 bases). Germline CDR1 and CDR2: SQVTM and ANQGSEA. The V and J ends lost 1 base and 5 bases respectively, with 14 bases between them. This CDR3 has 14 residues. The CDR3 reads CSVEGGTEMYGYTF. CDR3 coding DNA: TGCAGCGTTGAAGGAGGGACGGAAATGTATGGCTACACCTTC.

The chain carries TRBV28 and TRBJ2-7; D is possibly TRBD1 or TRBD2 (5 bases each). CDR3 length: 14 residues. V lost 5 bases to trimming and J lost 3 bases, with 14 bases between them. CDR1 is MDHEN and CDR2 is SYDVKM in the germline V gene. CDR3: CASSEPGRDYEQYF. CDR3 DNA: TGTGCCAGCAGTGAGCCGGGACGGGACTACGAGCAGTACTTC.

In nucleotides, the CDR3 is TGTGCCAGCAGAACTGTAGGGACAGGGCTTCGCATTCAGTACTTC. It is translated as CASRTVGTGLRIQYF. This sequence joins TRBV28 and TRBJ2-4; 9 bases match TRBD1. Unmatched junction bases numbered 12, after V lost 6 bases and J lost 9 bases. This CDR3 contains 15 residues. CDR1 and CDR2 from the germline V gene are MDHEN and SYDVKM.

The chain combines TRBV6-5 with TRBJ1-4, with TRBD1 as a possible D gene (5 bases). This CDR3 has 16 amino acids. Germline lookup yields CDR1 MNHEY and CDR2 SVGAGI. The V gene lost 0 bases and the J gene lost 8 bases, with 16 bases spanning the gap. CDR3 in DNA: TGTGCCAGCAGTTACTCGGTAGGGGAGGTCGAAGAAAAACTGTTTTTT. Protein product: CASSYSVGEVEEKLFF.

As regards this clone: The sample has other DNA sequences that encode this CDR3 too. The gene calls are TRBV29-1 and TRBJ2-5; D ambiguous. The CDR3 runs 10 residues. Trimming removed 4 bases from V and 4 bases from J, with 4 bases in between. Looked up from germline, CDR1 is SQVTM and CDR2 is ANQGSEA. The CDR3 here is CSVAGETQYF. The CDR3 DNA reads TGCAGCGTTGCCGGAGAGACCCAGTACTTC.

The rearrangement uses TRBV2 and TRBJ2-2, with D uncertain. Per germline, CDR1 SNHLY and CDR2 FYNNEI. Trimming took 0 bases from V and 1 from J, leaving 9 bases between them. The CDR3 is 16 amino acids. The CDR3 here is CASSEARIQNTGELFF. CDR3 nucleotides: TGTGCCAGCAGTGAAGCACGTATACAGAACACCGGGGAGCTGTTTTTT.

This CDR3 is CASSERDWESYNEQFF. As DNA, the CDR3 is TGTGCCAGCAGTGAGAGGGACTGGGAGTCCTACAATGAGCAGTTCTTC. V is TRBV6-1 and J is TRBJ2-1; possible D gene TRBD2, 6 bases. The germline V gene encodes CDR1 MNHNS and CDR2 SASEGT. The CDR3 contains 16 residues. Trimming took off 3 bases at V and 1 base at J, with 13 bases between the two ends.

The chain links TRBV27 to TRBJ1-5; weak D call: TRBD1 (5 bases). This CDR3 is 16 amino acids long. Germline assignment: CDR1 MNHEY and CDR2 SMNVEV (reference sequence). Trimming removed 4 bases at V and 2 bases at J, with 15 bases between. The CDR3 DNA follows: TGTGCCAGCAGTTGGGGGGAGGGGAAGGGCAATCAGCCCCAGCATTTT. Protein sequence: CASSWGEGKGNQPQHF.

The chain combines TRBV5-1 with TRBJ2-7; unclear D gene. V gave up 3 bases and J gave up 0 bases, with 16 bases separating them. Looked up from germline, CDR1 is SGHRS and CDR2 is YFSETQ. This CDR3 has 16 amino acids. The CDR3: CASSSLGRSSSYEQYF. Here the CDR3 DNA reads TGCGCCAGCAGCTCCTTAGGACGGAGTAGCTCCTACGAGCAGTACTTC.

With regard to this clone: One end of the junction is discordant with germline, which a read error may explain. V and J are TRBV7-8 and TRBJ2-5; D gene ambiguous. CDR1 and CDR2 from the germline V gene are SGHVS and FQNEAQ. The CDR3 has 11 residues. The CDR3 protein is CASSLQEAQYF. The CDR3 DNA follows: TGTGCCAGCAGCTTACAAGAGGCCCAGTACTTC.

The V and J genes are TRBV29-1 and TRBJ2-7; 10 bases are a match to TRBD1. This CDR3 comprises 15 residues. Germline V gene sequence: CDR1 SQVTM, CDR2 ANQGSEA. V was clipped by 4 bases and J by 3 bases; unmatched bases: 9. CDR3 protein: CSVGTSGTGVYEQYF. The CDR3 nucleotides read TGCAGCGTTGGAACTTCCGGGACAGGGGTCTACGAGCAGTACTTC.

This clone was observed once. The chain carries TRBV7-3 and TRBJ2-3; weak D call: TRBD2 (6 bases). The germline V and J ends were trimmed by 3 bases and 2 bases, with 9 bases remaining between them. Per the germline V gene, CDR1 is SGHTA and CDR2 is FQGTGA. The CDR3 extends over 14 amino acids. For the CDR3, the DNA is TGTGCCAGCAGCTTGGTAGCGGCCACAGATACGCAGTATTTT. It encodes CASSLVAATDTQYF.

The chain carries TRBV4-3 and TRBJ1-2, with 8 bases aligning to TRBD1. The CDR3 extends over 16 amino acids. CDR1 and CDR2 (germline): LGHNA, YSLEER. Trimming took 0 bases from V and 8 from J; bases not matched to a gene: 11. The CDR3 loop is CASSQDIGQGVDGYTF. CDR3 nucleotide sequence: TGCGCCAGCAGCCAAGATATTGGACAGGGAGTAGACGGCTACACCTTC.

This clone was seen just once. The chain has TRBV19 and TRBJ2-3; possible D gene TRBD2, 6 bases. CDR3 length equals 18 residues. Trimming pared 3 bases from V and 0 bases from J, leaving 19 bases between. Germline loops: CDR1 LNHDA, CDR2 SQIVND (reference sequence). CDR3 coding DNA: TGTGCCAGTAGTATTGACACCAGATTAGCGGCTAGCACAGATACGCAGTATTTT. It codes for CASSIDTRLAASTDTQYF.

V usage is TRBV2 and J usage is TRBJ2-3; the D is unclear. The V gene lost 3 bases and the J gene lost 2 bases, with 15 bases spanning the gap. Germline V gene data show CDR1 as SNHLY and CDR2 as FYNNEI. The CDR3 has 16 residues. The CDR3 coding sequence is TGTGCCAGCAGTGACCCCATCAACGGGCCCACAGATACGCAGTATTTT. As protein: CASSDPINGPTDTQYF.

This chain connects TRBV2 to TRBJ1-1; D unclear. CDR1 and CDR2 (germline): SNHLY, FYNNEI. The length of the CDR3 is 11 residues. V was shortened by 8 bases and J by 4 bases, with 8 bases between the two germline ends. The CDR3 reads CASFWGTEAFF. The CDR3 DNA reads TGTGCCAGCTTCTGGGGCACTGAAGCTTTCTTT.

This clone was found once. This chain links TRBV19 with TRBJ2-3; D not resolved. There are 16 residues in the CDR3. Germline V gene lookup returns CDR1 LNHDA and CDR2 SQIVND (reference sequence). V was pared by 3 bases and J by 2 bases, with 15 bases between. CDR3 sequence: CASSILVRFDTDTQYF. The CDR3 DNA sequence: TGTGCCAGTAGTATCCTGGTCCGGTTCGACACAGATACGCAGTATTTT.

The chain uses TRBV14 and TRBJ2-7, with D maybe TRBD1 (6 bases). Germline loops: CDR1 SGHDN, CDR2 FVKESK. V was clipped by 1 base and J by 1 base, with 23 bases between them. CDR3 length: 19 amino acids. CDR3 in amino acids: CASSQGRNPGHEGSYEQYF. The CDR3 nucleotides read TGTGCCAGCAGCCAAGGACGGAACCCGGGACATGAGGGATCCTACGAGCAGTACTTC.

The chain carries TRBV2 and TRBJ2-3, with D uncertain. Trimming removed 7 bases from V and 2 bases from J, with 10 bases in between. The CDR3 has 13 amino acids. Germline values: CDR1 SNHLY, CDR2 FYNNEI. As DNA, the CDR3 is TGTGCCAGCAAGAGATTGATCACAGATACGCAGTATTTT. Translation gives CASKRLITDTQYF. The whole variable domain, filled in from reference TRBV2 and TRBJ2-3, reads EPEVTQTPSHQVTQMGQEVILRCVPISNHLYFYWYRQILGQKVEFLVSFYNNEISEKSEIFDDQFSVERPDGSNFTLKIRSTKLEDSAMYFCASKRLITDTQYFGPGTRLTVL.

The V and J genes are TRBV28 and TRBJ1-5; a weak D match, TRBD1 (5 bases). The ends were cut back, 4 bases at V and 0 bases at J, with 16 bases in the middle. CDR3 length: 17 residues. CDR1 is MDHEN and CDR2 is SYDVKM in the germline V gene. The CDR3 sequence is CASSSIGAADSNQPQHF. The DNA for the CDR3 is TGTGCCAGCAGTTCTATAGGGGCGGCGGATAGCAATCAGCCCCAGCATTTT.

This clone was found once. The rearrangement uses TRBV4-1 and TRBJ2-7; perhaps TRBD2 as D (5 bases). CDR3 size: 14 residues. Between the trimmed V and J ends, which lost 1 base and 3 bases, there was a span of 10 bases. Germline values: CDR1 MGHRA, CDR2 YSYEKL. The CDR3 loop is CASSQVASNYEQYF. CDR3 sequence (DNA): TGCGCCAGCAGCCAAGTTGCTAGCAACTACGAGCAGTACTTC.